This T cell receptor (beta chain) was found in a study of blood T cells in healthy people across ages. Through a sample-barcoded 5' primer and a J-beta primer mix, a second PCR was run for about 7 to 12 cycles. TCRdb called the 5' RACE reads again in MiXCR, with one record for every CDR3 protein. The data hold about 1,500,000 distinct CDR3 sequences, with 25% to 30% observed a single time. V lost 1 base, J lost 5 bases, and 9 bases stayed unmatched. The length of the CDR3 is 16 residues. The germline CDR1 and CDR2 sequences are LGHNA and YNFKEQ. This clonotype was seen more than once but under ten times.

Sequencing used blood. J is TRBJ1-2 and V is TRBV4-2; 8 bases match TRBD1. This TCR was sampled from a woman aged 25-40 years in good health. This chain's CDR3 is CASSQALQGAAYGYTF. CDR3 DNA sequence: TGTGCCAGCAGCCAAGCTCTCCAGGGGGCCGCTTATGGCTACACCTTC.